These T cell receptor beta chains were read from a single sample in a study of cytomegalovirus exposure and HLA in healthy donors. Data came from immunoSEQ multiplex PCR; TCRdb stores just in-frame clones and leaves some out. This sample has about 180,000 clones, with approximately 84% found just once. The sequencing sample was made of PBMCs. The source of these receptors is a man between 18 and 29 years old in good health and CMV-seronegative. Each CDR3 is given with its conserved first and last residue. D genes are given only for firm matches. Only some rows state a clone size, as once, few, many or a class for expanded clones.

>-|TRBJ2-1|TRBD2|TRBV19
CASSIFGGAGNEQFF
TGTGCCAGTAGTATTTTCGGGGGGGCCGGGAATGAGCAGTTCTTC
>-|TRBJ2-1|TRBD2|TRBV28
CASSLAGLAVSDEQFF
TGTGCCAGCAGTTTAGCGGGACTAGCGGTTTCGGATGAGCAGTTCTTC
>-|TRBJ2-3|-|TRBV5-1
CASSASTGSTDTQYF
TGCGCCAGCAGCGCGAGTACAGGGAGCACAGATACGCAGTATTTT
>-|TRBJ1-1|-|TRBV29-1
CSVWLRSGGLLNTEAFF
TGCAGCGTCTGGTTGAGGTCGGGAGGCCTCTTGAACACTGAAGCTTTCTTT
>-|TRBJ1-2|-|TRBV23-1
CASSRGGYGYTF
TGCGCCAGCAGCAGAGGGGGCTATGGCTACACCTTC
>-|TRBJ2-7|TRBD1|TRBV7-3
CASSTGQGSPYEQYF
TGTGCCAGCAGCACCGGACAGGGGTCCCCCTACGAGCAGTACTTC
>-|TRBJ1-3|-|TRBV5-8
CASSLYSGRGNTIYF
TGTGCCAGCAGCTTGTATTCTGGTAGAGGAAACACCATATATTTT
>-|TRBJ1-1|TRBD1|TRBV7-9
CSSRGRIDRARTEAFF
TGTTCCAGCAGGGGACGAATAGACAGGGCCCGGACTGAAGCTTTCTTT
>-|TRBJ2-1|TRBD2|TRBV7-9
CASSLKPRGGRNEQFF
TGTGCCAGCAGCCTAAAACCCCGGGGAGGGCGGAATGAGCAGTTCTTC
>-|TRBJ2-7|TRBD2|TRBV6-5
CASSPGLAGVEQYF
TGTGCCAGCAGCCCGGGACTAGCGGGAGTCGAGCAGTACTTC
>few|TRBJ1-4|-|TRBV18
CASSPRDRGNEKLFF
TGTGCCAGCTCACCGAGGGATAGAGGGAATGAAAAACTGTTTTTT
>few|TRBJ1-1|-|TRBV27
CASSLTPGPNTEAFF
TGTGCCAGCAGTTTAACTCCGGGTCCGAACACTGAAGCTTTCTTT
>-|TRBJ1-1|TRBD1|TRBV19
CASSISGGRGNTEAFF
TGTGCCAGTAGTATTTCAGGGGGCAGGGGGAACACTGAAGCTTTCTTT
>-|TRBJ1-5|-|TRBV19
CASSQSTGTNQPQHF
TGTGCCAGTAGTCAATCTACCGGGACAAATCAGCCCCAGCATTTT
>-|TRBJ2-4|-|TRBV6-4
CASSDSFGDIQYF
TGTGCCAGCAGTGACTCGTTTGGAGACATTCAGTACTTC
>-|TRBJ2-5|-|TRBV13
CASSLGLKETQYF
TGTGCCAGCAGCTTAGGCTTAAAAGAGACCCAGTACTTC
>few|TRBJ1-4|-|TRBV4-1
CASRGGVLVTNEKLFF
TGCGCCAGCCGGGGGGGCGTTTTGGTAACTAATGAAAAACTGTTTTTT
>-|TRBJ2-2|-|TRBV27
CASSSPDRQNTGELFF
TGTGCCAGCAGTTCCCCGGACAGACAGAACACCGGGGAGCTGTTTTTT
>once|TRBJ1-1|-|TRBV5-1
CASSLTRWNTEAFF
TGCGCCAGCAGCTTGACCAGGTGGAACACTGAAGCTTTCTTT
>-|TRBJ2-3|-|TRBV27
CASSFLVGPTDTQYF
TGTGCCAGCAGTTTTTTGGTGGGGCCCACAGATACGCAGTATTTT
>-|TRBJ2-7|TRBD2|TRBV19
CASSIAIGRANEQYF
TGTGCCAGTAGTATAGCTATCGGGAGGGCGAACGAGCAGTACTTC
>once|TRBJ1-5|-|TRBV5-1
CASSLAGVSNQPQHF
TGCGCCAGCAGCTTGGCAGGGGTGAGCAATCAGCCCCAGCATTTT
>-|TRBJ1-5|-|TRBV7-2
CASSLRGGPNQPQHF
TGTGCCAGCAGCTTAAGGGGAGGCCCTAATCAGCCCCAGCATTTT
>-|TRBJ1-6|-|TRBV5-6
CASSLRGGVYNSPLHF
TGTGCCAGCAGCCTGCGAGGGGGGGTCTATAATTCACCCCTCCACTTT
>-|TRBJ2-7|TRBD2|TRBV29-1
CSVPGTSGSYEQYF
TGCAGCGTTCCCGGGACTAGCGGGAGTTACGAGCAGTACTTC
>-|TRBJ1-4|TRBD1|TRBV27
CASSLSTGTGWGKLFF
TGTGCCAGCAGTCTATCAACCGGGACAGGGTGGGGAAAACTGTTTTTT
>-|TRBJ1-2|-|TRBV15
CATSRDRDYGYTF
TGTGCCACCAGCAGAGATCGAGACTATGGCTACACCTTC
>-|TRBJ2-1|-|TRBV4-1
CASSQDPASGYNEQFF
TGCGCCAGCAGCCAAGATCCAGCTTCAGGATACAATGAGCAGTTCTTC
>few|TRBJ1-5|-|TRBV30
CAWSIQENQPQHF
TGTGCCTGGAGTATACAGGAGAATCAGCCCCAGCATTTT
>-|TRBJ2-1|TRBD2|TRBV30
CAWRGGRSYNEQFF
TGTGCCTGGAGGGGAGGGCGCTCATACAATGAGCAGTTCTTC